This T cell receptor beta chain is drawn from a study of type 1 and type 2 diabetes patients. Whole-study results and caveats: In CD4+ and CD8+ T cells, type 2 diabetes diversity exceeded type 1.

Many counts were recorded for this clonotype. Antigen unknown. The CDR3 contains 18 residues. Trimming took off 1 base at V and 3 bases at J, with 22 bases between the two ends. In germline, CDR1 is LNHNV, CDR2 YYDKDF (reference sequence). Amplification started from genomic DNA. A primer set of 30 forward and 13 reverse primers amplified the CDR3. TCRdb passed the multiplex PCR reads through MiXCR, listing each CDR3 protein once. The sample has fewer than 300,000 distinct CDR3 sequences, roughly 44% seen once. This rearrangement joins TRBV15 to TRBJ2-7; TRBD2 might be the D (5 bases). This clonotype was obtained from a man aged 18 to 30 with type 2 diabetes. The material sequenced was peripheral blood mononuclear cells (PBMCs). The CDR3 loop is CATSRVWGGSGSSYEQYF. The CDR3 DNA reads as TGTGCCACCAGCAGAGTGTGGGGTGGGTCGGGGAGCAGCTACGAGCAGTACTTC.